This record covers a single T cell receptor (beta chain). This receptor's antigen is unknown. No base quality values were provided; no much bigger clone lies one nucleotide off. The germline V gene provides CDR1 MRHNA and CDR2 SNTAGT. The CDR3 starts with the cysteine, ends with the phenylalanine, and has 17 residues. Only CDR3 DNA is held: 51 bases, read in frame from base 1. V loses 3 bases at its end and J loses 9 bases; junction bases beyond the gene matches: 16. These data originate in a study of human CD4 T cells and Enterobacteriaceae (dated by TCRdb to the early 2020s). Paper-wide results and their limitations: In ex vivo samples, clonotypes with broad cross-reactivity seemed more expanded than specific clonotypes, as 11 of 19 and about three fifths of the roughly 30 fell within the top 5%. The reactivity of ex vivo clonotypes was inferred solely by matching the nucleotide sequences of those clonotypes to CFSE-low cultures from the same donors.

Memory CD4+ T cells, defined as all CD4+ cells except CD45RA+CCR7+CD95- naive cells, were FACS-sorted on a FACSAria III to over 95% purity. Blood from healthy donors came from blood donation centers in Switzerland. Total CD4+ T cells and monocytes were enriched by positive selection with CD4 and CD14 magnetic microbeads. CD8+, CD14+, CD16+, CD56+, CD19+ and CD25-bright cells were excluded before sorting. To assess in vivo expansion of bacteria-reactive clonotypes, total memory CD4+ T cells from a couple of blood donors were sequenced directly ex vivo. Isolation of peripheral blood mononuclear cells from donor blood was performed with Ficoll-Paque Plus. Ex vivo total memory CD4+ samples were sequenced at deep level, with detection sensitivity of one cell in 200,000. Genomic DNA was extracted from cell pellets with the QIAamp DNA Micro Kit, and its quantity and purity were checked by spectrophotometry. The immunoSEQ multiplex PCR assay was used to amplify the TCR Vbeta CDR3 regions. The Illumina HiSeq platform was used to sequence the amplicons. Each retrieved sequence was 87 nucleotides long and included the CDR3 region. Processing in the source paper ran as follows. A clonotype was defined as a unique productive TCR Vbeta nucleotide sequence, quantified by productive template frequency from ImmunoSEQ Analyzer V3.0. A threshold at the top 5th percentile of each frequency-ranked repertoire was used to define expanded clonotypes. Repertoire overlap was calculated as Chao-Jaccard using the R package fossil and displayed by nonmetric multidimensional scaling using the R package MASS. TCRdb mirrors the immuneACCESS table, restricted to in-frame sequences. Some clones are absent from its copies; in checked studies, under half trace to an unresolved V gene, and the reason for the others is unknown. That table gives V, J and clone size, and the DNA gave D and trimming. The sample records tens of thousands of clones, 70% to 85% of which are singletons. The ten biggest clones cover 1.7% of the sample.

The sample taken for sequencing was memory CD4+ T cells from blood. The intended sense of this specimen's cell subset or site label: total memory CD4 T cells sorted directly ex vivo, unstimulated. The TCR comes from a human donor in good health. The rearranged segments are TRBV6-4 and TRBJ1-5; 8 bases in the middle match TRBD1. The CDR3 reads as follows: CASSEPTSGGRRRPQHF. The DNA reads as follows: TGTGCCAGCAGTGAACCCACCTCAGGGGGCCGCCGAAGGCCCCAGCATTTT.